The clone carrying this TCR beta chain was detected only once. This sample was included in a study of blood T cell repertoires in COVID-19. Overall study: COVID-19 samples collected from the United States, Italy and Spain covered acute and convalescent phases.

This CDR3 comprises 16 residues. Germline CDR1 SEHNR, CDR2 FQNEAQ (reference sequence). V was pared by 0 bases and J by 5 bases, with 16 bases between. In the original processing: Reference gene primer amplification yielded estimated nucleated cell counts. Using immunoSEQ multiplex PCR, the repertoire was profiled, and TCRdb retains in-frame clones only, with some absent. The DNA was the basis for D and trimming; V, J and clone size are from that table. The table includes some 140,000 clones, roughly 85% detected once. The sequenced sample consisted of peripheral blood. The chain recombines TRBV7-9 with TRBJ1-2, with D maybe TRBD1 (6 bases). This clonotype was sampled from a human donor in a cohort sampled during active COVID-19. The CDR3 spells CASSLARGGTPYGYTF. The CDR3, as DNA: TGTGCCAGCAGCTTAGCAAGGGGGGGGACGCCGTATGGCTACACCTTC.